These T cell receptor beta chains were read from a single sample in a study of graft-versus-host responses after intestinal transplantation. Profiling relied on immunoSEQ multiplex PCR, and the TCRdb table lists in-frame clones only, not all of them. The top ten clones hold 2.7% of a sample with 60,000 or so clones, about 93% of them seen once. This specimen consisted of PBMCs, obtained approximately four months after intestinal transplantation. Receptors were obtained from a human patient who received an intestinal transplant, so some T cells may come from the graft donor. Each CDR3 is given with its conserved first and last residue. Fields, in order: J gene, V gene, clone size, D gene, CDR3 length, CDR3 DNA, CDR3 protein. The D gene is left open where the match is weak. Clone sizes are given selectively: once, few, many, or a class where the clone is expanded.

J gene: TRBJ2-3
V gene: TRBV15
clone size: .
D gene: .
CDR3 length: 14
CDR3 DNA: TGTGCCACCAGCGGGCGGGTGAGCACAGATACGCAGTATTTT
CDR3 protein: CATSGRVSTDTQYF

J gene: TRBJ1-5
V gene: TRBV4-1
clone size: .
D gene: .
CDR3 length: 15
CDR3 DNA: TGCGCCAGCAGCCGCCGGGACAAGGGTATTCAGCCCCAGCATTTT
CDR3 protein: CASSRRDKGIQPQHF

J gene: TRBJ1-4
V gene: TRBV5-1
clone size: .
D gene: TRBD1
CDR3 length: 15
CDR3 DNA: TGCGCCAGCAGCTCCGGGACAGGGGATGGTGAAAAACTGTTTTTT
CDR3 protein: CASSSGTGDGEKLFF

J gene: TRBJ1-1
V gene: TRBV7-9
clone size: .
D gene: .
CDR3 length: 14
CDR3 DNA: TGTGCCAGCAGCTCCTACGACACTTACACTGAAGCTTTCTTT
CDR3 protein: CASSSYDTYTEAFF

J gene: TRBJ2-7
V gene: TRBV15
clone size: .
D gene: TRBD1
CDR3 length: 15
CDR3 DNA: TGTGCCACCAGCAGCCCCCGACAGGGATCCTACGAGCAGTACTTC
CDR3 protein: CATSSPRQGSYEQYF

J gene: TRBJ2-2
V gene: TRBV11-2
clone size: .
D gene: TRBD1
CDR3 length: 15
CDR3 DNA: TGTGCCAGCAGCCTACAGGGGGTTGGCACCGGGGAGCTGTTTTTT
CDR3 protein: CASSLQGVGTGELFF

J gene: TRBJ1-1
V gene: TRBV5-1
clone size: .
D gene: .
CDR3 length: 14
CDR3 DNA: TGCGCCAGCAGCTTCCAACAGGCGAACACTGAAGCTTTCTTT
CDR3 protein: CASSFQQANTEAFF

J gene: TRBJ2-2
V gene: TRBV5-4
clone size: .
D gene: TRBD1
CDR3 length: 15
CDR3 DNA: TGTGCCAGCAGCTTGGGGCAGGGGGCGTCCGGGGAGCTGTTTTTT
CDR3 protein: CASSLGQGASGELFF

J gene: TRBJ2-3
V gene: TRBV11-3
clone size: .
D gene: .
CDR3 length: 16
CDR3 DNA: TGTGCCAGCAGCTTGCGGTCCCGGGGGCCGGGAGATACGCAGTATTTT
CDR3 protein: CASSLRSRGPGDTQYF

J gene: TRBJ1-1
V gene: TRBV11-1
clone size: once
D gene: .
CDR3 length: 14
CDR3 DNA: TGTGCCAGCAGACGGACACTAGAAAACACTGAAGCTTTCTTT
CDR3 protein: CASRRTLENTEAFF

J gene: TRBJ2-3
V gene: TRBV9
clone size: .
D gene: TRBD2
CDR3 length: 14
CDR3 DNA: TGTGCCAGCAGCCCCGGGGGGGGCACAGATACGCAGTATTTT
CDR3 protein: CASSPGGGTDTQYF

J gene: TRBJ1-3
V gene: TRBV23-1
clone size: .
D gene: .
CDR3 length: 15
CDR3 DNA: TGCGCCAGCAGTCAGTCCCGGGGCCCGGGAAACACCATATATTTT
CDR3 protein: CASSQSRGPGNTIYF

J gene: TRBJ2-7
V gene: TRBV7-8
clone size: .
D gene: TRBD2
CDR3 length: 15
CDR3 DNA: TGTGCCAGCAGCTTAGTGGGGAGGGCTTCCTACGAGCAGTACTTC
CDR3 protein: CASSLVGRASYEQYF

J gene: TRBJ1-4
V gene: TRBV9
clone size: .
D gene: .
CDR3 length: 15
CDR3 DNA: TGTGCCAGCAGCGTAGGCGTGGGGGTGGGTGAAAAACTGTTTTTT
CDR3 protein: CASSVGVGVGEKLFF

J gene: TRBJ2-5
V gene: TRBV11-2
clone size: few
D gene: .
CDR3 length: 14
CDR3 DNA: TGTGCCAGCAGCTTAGACGGGTCGATTGAGACCCAGTACTTC
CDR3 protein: CASSLDGSIETQYF

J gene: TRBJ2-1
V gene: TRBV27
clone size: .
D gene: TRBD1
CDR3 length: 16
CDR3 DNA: TGTGCCAGCAGTCCCGGGACAGGGGGCTCCTACAATGAGCAGTTCTTC
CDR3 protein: CASSPGTGGSYNEQFF

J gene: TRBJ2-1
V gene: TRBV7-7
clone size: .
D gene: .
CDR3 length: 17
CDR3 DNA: TGTGCCAGCAGTCCCCTTTCCTTTGGGAGCTCCTACAATGAGCAGTTCTTC
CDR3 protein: CASSPLSFGSSYNEQFF

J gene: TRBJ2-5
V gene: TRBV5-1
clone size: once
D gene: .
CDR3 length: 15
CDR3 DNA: TGCGCCAGCAGCTTGGCCAGGGCTTTCTTCGAGACCCAGTACTTC
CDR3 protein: CASSLARAFFETQYF

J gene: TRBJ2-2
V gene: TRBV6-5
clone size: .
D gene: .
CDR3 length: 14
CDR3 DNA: TGTGCCAGCAGTCTCCGCCTTGCTACCGGGGAGCTGTTTTTT
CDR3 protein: CASSLRLATGELFF

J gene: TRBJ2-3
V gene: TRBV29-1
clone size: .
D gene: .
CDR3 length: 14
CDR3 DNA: TGCAGCGCCGATGGGGGACGGGGCACAGATACGCAGTATTTT
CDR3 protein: CSADGGRGTDTQYF

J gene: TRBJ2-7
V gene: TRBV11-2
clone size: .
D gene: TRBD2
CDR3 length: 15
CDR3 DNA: TGTGCCAGCAGCCAGCGTGGCGGGAGTTCTTACGAGCAGTACTTC
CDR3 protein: CASSQRGGSSYEQYF

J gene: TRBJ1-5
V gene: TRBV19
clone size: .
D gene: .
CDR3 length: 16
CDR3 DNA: TGTGCCAGTAGTATAGGGTCCCAAATCGGCAATCAGCCCCAGCATTTT
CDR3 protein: CASSIGSQIGNQPQHF

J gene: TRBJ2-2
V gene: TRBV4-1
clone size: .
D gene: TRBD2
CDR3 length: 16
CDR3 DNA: TGCGCCAGCAGCCCAGTCCCTAGCGGGGGCACCGGGGAGCTGTTTTTT
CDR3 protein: CASSPVPSGGTGELFF

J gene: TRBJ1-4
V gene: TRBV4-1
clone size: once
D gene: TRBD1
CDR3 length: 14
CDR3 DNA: TGCGCCAGCAGCTGGGGACAGGGGATTGAAAAACTGTTTTTT
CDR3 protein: CASSWGQGIEKLFF

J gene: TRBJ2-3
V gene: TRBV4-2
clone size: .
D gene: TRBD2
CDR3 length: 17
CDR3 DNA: TGTGCCAGCAGCCAAGGGCAGCAGCGGGGGTTCACAGATACGCAGTATTTT
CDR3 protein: CASSQGQQRGFTDTQYF

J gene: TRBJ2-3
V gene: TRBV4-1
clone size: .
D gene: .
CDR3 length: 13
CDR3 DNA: TGCGCCAGCAGCCAAAGCCCCCCGTCGGCGCAGTATTTT
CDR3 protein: CASSQSPPSAQYF

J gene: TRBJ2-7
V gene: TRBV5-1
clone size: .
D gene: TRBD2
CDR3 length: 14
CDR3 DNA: TGCGCCAGCAGCTTTTACCTAGCGGGAGACGAGCAGTACTTC
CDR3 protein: CASSFYLAGDEQYF

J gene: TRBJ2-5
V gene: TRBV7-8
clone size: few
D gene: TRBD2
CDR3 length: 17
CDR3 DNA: TGTGCCAGCAGCTTAGGGGGACTAGCGTTAATTCAAGAGACCCAGTACTTC
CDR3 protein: CASSLGGLALIQETQYF

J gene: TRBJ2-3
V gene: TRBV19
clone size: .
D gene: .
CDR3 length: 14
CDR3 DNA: TGTGCCAGTAGTATAGGTCACAGTGGAGATACGCAGTATTTT
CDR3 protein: CASSIGHSGDTQYF

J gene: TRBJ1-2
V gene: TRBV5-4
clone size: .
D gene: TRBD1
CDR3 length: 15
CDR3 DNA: TGTGCCAGCAGCCTCAAAGGGACAGGCTCTTATGGCTACACCTTC
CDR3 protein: CASSLKGTGSYGYTF

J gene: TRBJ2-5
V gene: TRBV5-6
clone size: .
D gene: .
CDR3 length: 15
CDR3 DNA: TGTGCCAGCAGCCTGACAGTAACTTACCAAGAGACCCAGTACTTC
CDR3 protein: CASSLTVTYQETQYF

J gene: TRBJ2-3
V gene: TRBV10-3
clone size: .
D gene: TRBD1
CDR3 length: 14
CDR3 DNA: TGCTCCTCCGGGACAGGGGACCGCACAGATACGCAGTATTTT
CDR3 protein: CSSGTGDRTDTQYF

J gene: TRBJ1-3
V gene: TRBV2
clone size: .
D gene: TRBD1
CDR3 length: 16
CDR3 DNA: TGTGCCAGCAGTCCCCAGGGGGGGATCTCTGGAAACACCATATATTTT
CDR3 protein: CASSPQGGISGNTIYF

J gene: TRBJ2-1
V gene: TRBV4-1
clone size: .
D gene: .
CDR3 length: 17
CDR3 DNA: TGCGCCAGCAGCTCCACCCTGGGGGCTAGCGGCTACAATGAGCAGTTCTTC
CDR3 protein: CASSSTLGASGYNEQFF

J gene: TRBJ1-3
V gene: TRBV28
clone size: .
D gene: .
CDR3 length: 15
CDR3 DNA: TGTGCCAGCAGTTTAGTCGGGGGAAGTGGAAACACCATATATTTT
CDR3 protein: CASSLVGGSGNTIYF

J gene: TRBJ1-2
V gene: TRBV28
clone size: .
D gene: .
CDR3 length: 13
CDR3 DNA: TGTGCCAGCAGTTTTGAGACGAAATATGGCTACACCTTC
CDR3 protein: CASSFETKYGYTF

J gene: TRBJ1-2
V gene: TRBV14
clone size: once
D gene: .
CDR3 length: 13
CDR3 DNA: TGTGCCAGCAGCCAAGACGCGTACTATGGCTACACCTTC
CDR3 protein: CASSQDAYYGYTF

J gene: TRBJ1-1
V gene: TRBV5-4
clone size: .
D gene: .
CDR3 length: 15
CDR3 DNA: TGTGCCAGCAGCCTAACGGGGTATTGGAACACTGAAGCTTTCTTT
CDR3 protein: CASSLTGYWNTEAFF

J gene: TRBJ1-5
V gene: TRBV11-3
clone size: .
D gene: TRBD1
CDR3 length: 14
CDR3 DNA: TGTGCCAGCAGGGGTCAGGGGGGAGGTCAGCCCCAGCATTTT
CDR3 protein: CASRGQGGGQPQHF

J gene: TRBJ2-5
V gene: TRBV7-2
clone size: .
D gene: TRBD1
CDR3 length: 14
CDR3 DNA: TGTGCCAGCAGCACTGACAGGGCCCAAGAGACCCAGTACTTC
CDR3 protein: CASSTDRAQETQYF

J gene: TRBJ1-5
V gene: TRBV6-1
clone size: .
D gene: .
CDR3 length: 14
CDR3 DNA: TGTGCCAGCCGGCGGGCGGGTAGCAATCGGCCCCAGCATTTT
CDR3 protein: CASRRAGSNRPQHF

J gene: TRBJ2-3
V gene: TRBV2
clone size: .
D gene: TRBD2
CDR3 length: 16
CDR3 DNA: TGTGCCAGCAGTTATGGACTAGCGGGGAGCACAGATACGCAGTATTTT
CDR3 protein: CASSYGLAGSTDTQYF